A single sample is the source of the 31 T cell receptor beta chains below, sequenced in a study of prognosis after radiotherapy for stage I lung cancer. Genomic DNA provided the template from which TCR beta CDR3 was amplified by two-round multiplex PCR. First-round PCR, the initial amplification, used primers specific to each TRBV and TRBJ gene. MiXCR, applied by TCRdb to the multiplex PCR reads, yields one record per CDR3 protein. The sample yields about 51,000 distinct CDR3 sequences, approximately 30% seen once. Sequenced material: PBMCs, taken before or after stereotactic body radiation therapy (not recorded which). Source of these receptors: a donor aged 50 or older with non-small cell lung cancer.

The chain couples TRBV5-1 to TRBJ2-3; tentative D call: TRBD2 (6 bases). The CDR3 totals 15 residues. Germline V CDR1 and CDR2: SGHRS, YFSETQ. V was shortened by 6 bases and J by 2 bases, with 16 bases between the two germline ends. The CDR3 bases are TGCGCCAGCATTGGCGGAGGGTTCGACACAGATACGCAGTATTTT. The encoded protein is CASIGGGFDTDTQYF.

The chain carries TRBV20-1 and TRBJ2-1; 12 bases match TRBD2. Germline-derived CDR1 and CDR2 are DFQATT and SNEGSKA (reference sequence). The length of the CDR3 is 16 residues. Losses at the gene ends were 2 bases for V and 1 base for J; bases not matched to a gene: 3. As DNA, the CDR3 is TGCAGTGCTAGAACTGGACTAGCGGGATCCTACAATGAGCAGTTCTTC. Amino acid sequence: CSARTGLAGSYNEQFF.

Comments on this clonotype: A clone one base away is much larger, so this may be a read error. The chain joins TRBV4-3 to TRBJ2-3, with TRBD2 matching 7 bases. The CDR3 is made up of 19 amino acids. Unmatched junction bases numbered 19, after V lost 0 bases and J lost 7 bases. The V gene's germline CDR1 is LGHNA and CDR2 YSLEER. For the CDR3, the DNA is TGCGCCAGCAGCCAAGATCTAGGTGTCCTAGCGGCACGTGCATATACGCAGTATTTT. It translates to CASSQDLGVLAARAYTQYF.

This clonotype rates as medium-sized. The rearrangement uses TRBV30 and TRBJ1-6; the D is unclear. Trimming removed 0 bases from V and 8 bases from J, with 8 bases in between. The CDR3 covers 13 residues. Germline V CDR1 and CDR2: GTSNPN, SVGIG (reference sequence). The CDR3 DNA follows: TGTGCCTGGAGTGTTGCTTGGGATTCACCCCTCCACTTT. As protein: CAWSVAWDSPLHF.

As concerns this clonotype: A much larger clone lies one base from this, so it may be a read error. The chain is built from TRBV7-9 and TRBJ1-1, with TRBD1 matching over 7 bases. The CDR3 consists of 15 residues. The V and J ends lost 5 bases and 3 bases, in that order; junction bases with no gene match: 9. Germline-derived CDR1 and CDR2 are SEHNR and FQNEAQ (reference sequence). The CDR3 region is CASSQTTTGDTEAFF. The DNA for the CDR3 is TGTGCCAGCAGCCAGACAACCACAGGGGACACTGAAGCTTTCTTT.

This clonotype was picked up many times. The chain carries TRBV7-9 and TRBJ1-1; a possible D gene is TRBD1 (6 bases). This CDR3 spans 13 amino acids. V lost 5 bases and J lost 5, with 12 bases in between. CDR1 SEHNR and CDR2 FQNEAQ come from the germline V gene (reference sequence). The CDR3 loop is CASSIRGGTEAFF. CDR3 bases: TGTGCCAGCAGCATACGAGGGGGGACTGAAGCTTTCTTT.

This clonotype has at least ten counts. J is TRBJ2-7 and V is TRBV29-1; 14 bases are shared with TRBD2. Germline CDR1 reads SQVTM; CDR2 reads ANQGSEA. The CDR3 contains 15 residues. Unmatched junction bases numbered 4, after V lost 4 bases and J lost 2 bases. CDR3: CSVGGTSGSPYEQYF. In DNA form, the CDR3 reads TGCAGCGTTGGGGGGACTAGCGGGAGCCCCTACGAGCAGTACTTC.

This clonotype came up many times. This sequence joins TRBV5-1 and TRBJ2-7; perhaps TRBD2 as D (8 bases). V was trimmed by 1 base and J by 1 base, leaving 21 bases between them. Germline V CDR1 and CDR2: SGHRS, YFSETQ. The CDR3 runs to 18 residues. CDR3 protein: CASSLRGGQFTNSYEQYF. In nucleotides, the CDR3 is TGCGCCAGCAGCTTGCGGGGGGGACAGTTTACCAATTCCTACGAGCAGTACTTC.

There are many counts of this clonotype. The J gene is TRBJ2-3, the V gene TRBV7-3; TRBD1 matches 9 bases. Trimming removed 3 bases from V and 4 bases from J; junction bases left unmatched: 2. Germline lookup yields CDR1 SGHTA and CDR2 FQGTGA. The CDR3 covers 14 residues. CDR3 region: CASSFGTGSDTQYF. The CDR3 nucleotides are TGTGCCAGCAGCTTCGGGACAGGGTCAGATACGCAGTATTTT.

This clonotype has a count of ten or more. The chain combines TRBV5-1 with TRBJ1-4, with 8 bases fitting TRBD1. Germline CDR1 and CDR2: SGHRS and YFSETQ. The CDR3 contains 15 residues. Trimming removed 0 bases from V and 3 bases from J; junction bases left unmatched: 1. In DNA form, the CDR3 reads TGCGCCAGCAGCTTGGGACAGGGGTCTAATGAAAAACTGTTTTTT. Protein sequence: CASSLGQGSNEKLFF.

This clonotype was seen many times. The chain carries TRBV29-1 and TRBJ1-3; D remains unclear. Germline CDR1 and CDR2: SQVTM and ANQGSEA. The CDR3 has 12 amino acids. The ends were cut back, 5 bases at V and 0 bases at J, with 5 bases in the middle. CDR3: CSVITSGNTIYF. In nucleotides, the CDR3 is TGCAGCGTTATTACCTCTGGAAACACCATATATTTT. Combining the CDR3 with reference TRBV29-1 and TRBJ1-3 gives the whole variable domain SAVISQKPSRDICQRGTSLTIQCQVDSQVTMMFWYRQQPGQSLTLIATANQGSEATYESGFVIDKFPISRPNLTFSTLTVSNMSPEDSSIYLCSVITSGNTIYFGEGSWLTVV.

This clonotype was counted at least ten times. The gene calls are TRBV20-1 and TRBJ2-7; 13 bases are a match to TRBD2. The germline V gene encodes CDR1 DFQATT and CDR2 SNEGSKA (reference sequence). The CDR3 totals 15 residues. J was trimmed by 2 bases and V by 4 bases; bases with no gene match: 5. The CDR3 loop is CSATGLAGYTYEQYF. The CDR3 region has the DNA TGCAGTGCTACGGGACTAGCGGGATATACCTACGAGCAGTACTTC.

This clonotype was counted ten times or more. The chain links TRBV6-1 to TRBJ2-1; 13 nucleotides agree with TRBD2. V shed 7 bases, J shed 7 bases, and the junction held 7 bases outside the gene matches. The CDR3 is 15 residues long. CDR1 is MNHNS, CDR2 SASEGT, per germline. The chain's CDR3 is CASTRTSGSGNEQFF. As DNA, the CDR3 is TGTGCCAGCACCCGGACTAGCGGGAGTGGAAATGAGCAGTTCTTC.

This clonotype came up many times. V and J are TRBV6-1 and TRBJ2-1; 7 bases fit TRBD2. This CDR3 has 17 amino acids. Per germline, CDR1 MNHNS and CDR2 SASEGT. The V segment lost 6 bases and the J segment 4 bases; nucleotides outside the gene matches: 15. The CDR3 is CASSGGGPDSSYNEQFF. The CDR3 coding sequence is TGTGCCAGCAGCGGGGGAGGGCCCGACTCTTCTTACAATGAGCAGTTCTTC.

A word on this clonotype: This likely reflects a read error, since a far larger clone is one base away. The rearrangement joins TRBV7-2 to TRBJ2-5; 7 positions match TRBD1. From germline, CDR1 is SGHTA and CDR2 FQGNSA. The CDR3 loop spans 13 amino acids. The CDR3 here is CASSLGQQETKYF. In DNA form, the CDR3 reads TGTGCCAGCAGCTTGGGACAGCAAGAGACCAAGTACTTC.

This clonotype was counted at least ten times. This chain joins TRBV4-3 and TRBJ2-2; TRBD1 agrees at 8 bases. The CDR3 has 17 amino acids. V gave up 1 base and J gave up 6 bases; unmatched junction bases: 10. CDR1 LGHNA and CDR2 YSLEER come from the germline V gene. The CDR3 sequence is CASSQGLSQGAPGELFF. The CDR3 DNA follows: TGCGCCAGCAGCCAAGGGTTAAGTCAGGGGGCGCCCGGGGAGCTGTTTTTT.

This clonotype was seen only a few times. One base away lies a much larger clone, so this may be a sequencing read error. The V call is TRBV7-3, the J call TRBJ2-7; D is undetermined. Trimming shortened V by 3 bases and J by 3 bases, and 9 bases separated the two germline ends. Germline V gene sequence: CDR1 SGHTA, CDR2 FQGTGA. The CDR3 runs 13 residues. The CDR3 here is CASSLRHIYEQYF. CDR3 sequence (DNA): TGTGCCAGCAGCTTGCGACACATCTACGAGCAGTACTTC.

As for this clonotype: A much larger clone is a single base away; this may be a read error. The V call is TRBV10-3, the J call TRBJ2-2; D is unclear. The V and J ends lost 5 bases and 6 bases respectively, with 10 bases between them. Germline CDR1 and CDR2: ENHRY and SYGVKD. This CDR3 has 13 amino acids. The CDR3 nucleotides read TGTGCCATCAGTCAGGCTAGTCCCGGGGAGCTGTTTTTT. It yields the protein CAISQASPGELFF.

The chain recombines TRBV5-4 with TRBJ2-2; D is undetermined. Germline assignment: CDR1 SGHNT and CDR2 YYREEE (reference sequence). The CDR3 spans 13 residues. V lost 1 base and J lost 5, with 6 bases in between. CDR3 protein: CASSLSITGELFF. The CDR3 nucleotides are TGTGCCAGCAGCTTGTCAATAACCGGGGAGCTGTTTTTT.

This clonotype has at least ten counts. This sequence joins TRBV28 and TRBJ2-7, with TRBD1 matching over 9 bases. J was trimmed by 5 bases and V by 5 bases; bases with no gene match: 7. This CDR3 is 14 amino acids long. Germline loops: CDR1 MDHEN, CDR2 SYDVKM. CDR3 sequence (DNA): TGTGCCAGCAGTGTTGGGACAGGGCGGCACGAGCAGTACTTC. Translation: CASSVGTGRHEQYF. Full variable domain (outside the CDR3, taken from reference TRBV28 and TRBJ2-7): DVKVTQSSRYLVKRTGEKVFLECVQDMDHENMFWYRQDPGLGLRLIYFSYDVKMKEKGDIPEGYSVSREKKERFSLILESASTNQTSMYLCASSVGTGRHEQYFGPGTRLTVT.

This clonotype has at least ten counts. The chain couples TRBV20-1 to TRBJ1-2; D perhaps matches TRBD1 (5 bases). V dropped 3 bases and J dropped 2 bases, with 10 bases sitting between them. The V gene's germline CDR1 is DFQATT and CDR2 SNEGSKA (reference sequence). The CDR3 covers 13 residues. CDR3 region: CSASQRGNYGYTF. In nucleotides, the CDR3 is TGCAGTGCTAGTCAAAGGGGAAACTATGGCTACACCTTC.

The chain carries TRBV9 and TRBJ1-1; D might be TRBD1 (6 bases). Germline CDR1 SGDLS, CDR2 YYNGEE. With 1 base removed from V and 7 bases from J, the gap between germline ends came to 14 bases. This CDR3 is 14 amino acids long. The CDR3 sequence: CASSVTLGHHEAFF. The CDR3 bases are TGTGCCAGCAGCGTAACATTGGGACATCATGAAGCTTTCTTT.

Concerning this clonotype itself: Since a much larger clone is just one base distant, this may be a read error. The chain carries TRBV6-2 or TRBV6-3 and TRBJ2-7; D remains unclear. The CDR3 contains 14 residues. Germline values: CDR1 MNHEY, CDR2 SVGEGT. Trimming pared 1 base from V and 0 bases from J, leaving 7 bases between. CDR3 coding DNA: TGTGCCAGCAGTTACTGGGGAATCTCCTACGAGCAGTACTTC. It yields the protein CASSYWGISYEQYF.

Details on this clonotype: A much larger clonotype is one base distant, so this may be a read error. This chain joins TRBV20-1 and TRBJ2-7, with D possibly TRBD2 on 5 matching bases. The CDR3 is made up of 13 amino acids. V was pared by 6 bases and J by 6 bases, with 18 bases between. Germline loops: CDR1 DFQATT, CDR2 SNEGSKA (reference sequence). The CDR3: CSARRGNRAEQYF. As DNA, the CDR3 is TGCAGTGCCCGTAGAGGGAACCGGGCCGAGCAGTACTTC.

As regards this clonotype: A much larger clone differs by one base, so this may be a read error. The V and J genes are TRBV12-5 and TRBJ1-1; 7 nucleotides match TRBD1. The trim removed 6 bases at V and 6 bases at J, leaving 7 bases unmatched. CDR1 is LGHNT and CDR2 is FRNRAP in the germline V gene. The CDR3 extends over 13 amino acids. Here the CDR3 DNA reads TGTGCTAGTGGCCGGGCAGGGGGTTCTGAAGCTTTCTTT. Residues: CASGRAGGSEAFF.

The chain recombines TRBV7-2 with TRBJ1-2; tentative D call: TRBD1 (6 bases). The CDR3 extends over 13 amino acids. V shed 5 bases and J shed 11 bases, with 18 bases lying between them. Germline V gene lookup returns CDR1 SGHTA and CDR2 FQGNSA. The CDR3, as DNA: TGTGCCAGCAGCACCCTACAGGGTGCAGGGTACACCTTC. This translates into CASSTLQGAGYTF.

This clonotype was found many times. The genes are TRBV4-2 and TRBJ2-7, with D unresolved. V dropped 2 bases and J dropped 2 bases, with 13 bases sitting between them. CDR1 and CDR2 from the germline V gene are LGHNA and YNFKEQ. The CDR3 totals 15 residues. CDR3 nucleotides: TGTGCCAGCAGCCAACAAGGGTCGCGGACCTACGAGCAGTACTTC. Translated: CASSQQGSRTYEQYF.

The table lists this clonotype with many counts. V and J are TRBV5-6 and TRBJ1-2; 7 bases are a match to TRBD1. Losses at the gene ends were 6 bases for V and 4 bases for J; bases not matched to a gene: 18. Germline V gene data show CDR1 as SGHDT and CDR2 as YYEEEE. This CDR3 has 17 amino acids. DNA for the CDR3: TGTGCCAGCACTCTTGGTCCACAGGGGCCCGAATTCTATGGCTACACCTTC. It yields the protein CASTLGPQGPEFYGYTF.

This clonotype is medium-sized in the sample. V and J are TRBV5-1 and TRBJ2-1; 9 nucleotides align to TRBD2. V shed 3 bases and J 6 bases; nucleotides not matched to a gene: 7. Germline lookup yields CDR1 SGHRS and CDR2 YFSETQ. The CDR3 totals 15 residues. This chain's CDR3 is CASSYGLATVNEQFF. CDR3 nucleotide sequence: TGCGCCAGCAGCTACGGACTAGCGACTGTCAATGAGCAGTTCTTC.

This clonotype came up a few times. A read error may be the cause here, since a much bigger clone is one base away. The CDR3 loop reads CASSVSGTNADTQYF. The CDR3 nucleotides are TGTGCCAGCAGTGTTAGCGGTACGAACGCAGATACGCAGTATTTT. V and J are TRBV2 and TRBJ2-3; D may be TRBD2 (6 bases). Trimming removed 4 bases at V and 4 bases at J, with 15 bases between. The germline V gene has CDR1 SNHLY and CDR2 FYNNEI. CDR3 length: 15 residues.

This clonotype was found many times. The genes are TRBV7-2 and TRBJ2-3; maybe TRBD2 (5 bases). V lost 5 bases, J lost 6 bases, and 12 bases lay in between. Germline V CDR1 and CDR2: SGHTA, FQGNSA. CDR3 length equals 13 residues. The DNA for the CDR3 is TGTGCCAGCAGCCCCCAGCGAGGGGATACGCAGTATTTT. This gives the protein CASSPQRGDTQYF. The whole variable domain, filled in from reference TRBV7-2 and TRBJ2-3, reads GAGVSQSPSNKVTEKGKDVELRCDPISGHTALYWYRQSLGQGLEFLIYFQGNSAPDKSGLPSDRFSAERTGGSVSTLTIQRTQQEDSAVYLCASSPQRGDTQYFGPGTRLTVL.